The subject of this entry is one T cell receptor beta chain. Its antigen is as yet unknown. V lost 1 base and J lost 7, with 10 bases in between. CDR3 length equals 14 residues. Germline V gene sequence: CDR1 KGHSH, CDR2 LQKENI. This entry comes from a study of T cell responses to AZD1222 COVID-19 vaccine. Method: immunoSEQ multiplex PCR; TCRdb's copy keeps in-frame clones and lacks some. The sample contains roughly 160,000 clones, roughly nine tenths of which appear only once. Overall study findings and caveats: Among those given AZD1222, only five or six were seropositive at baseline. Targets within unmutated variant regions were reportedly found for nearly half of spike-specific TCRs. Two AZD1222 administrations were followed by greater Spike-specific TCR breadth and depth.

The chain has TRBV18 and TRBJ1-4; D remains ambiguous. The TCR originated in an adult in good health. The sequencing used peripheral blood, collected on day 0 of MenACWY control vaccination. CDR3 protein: CASSPRHIGEKLFF. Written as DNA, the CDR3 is TGTGCCAGCTCACCACGGCATATCGGTGAAAAACTGTTTTTT.